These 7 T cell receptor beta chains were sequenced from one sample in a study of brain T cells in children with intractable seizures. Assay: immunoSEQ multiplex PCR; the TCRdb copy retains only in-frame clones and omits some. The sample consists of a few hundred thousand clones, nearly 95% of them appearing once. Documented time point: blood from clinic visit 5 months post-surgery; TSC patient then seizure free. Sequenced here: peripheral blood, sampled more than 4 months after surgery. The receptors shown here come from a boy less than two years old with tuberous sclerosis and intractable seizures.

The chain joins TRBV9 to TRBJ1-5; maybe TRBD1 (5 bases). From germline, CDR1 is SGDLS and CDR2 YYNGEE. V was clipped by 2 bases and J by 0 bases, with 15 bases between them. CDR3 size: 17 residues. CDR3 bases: TGTGCCAGCAGCGTGGGGGACGGAGGTTATAGCAATCAGCCCCAGCATTTT. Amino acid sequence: CASSVGDGGYSNQPQHF.

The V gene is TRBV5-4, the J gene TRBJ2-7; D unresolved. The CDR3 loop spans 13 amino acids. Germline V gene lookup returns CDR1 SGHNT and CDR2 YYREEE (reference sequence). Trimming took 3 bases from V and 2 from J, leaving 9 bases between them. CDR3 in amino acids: CASSSYGAYEQYF. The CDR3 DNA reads TGTGCCAGCAGCTCCTACGGTGCCTACGAGCAGTACTTC.

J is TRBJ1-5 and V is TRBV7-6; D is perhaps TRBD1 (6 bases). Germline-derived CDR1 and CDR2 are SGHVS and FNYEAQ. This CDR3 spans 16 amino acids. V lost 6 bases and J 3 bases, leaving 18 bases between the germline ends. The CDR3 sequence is CASSPGPGQFNQPQHF. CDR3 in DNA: TGTGCCAGCAGTCCAGGGCCGGGACAATTCAATCAGCCCCAGCATTTT.

CDR3 amino acids: CASSSPRTKNIQYF. The CDR3 region has the DNA TGTGCCAGCAGCTCACCCAGGACCAAAAACATTCAGTACTTC. V is TRBV11-2 and J is TRBJ2-4; D gene ambiguous. The CDR3 contains 14 residues. Per germline, CDR1 SGHAT and CDR2 FQNNGV. Trimming stripped 4 bases from V and 2 bases from J, with 9 bases between.

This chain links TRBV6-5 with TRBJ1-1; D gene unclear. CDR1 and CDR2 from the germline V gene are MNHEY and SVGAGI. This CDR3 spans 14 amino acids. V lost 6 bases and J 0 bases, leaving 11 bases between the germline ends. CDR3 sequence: CASSDTAMNTEAFF. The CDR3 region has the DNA TGTGCCAGCAGCGATACAGCCATGAACACTGAAGCTTTCTTT.

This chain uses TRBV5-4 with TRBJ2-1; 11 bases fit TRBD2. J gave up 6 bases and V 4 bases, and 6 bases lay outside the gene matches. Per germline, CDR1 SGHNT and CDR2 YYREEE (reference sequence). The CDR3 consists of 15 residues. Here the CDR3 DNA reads TGTGCCAGCAGCGCCGTTAGCGGGAGGGCCAATGAGCAGTTCTTC. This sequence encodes CASSAVSGRANEQFF.

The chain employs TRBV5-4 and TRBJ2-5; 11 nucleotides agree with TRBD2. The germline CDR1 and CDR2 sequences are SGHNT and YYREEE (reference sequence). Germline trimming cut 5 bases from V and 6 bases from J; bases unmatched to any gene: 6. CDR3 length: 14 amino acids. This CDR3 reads CASSFTSGRKTQYF. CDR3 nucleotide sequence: TGTGCCAGCAGTTTCACTAGCGGGAGAAAGACCCAGTACTTC.